This TCR beta chain was sequenced for a study of technical replicates of blood from several donors. V trimming: 3 bases; J trimming: 4 bases; junction bases outside the gene matches: 12. CDR1 SGDLS and CDR2 YYNGEE come from the germline V gene. The CDR3 consists of 17 residues. The data were produced by immunoSEQ multiplex PCR, yet TCRdb's version contains in-frame clones alone and is incomplete. Of 84,000 or so clones listed, about 95% are singletons. The sample taken for sequencing was T cells isolated from PBMCs. V gene TRBV9 combines with J gene TRBJ1-2; 10 bases fit TRBD1. The receptor comes from a human donor in good health. The CDR3 is CASSGLEWGTGVYGYTF. The CDR3 DNA is TGTGCCAGCAGCGGTCTGGAGTGGGGGACAGGGGTCTATGGCTACACCTTC. Full variable domain (remainder filled in from reference TRBV9 and TRBJ1-2): DSGVTQTPKHLITATGQRVTLRCSPRSGDLSVYWYQQSLDQGLQFLIQYYNGEERAKGNILERFSAQQFPDLHSELNLSSLELGDSALYFCASSGLEWGTGVYGYTFGSGTRLTVV.